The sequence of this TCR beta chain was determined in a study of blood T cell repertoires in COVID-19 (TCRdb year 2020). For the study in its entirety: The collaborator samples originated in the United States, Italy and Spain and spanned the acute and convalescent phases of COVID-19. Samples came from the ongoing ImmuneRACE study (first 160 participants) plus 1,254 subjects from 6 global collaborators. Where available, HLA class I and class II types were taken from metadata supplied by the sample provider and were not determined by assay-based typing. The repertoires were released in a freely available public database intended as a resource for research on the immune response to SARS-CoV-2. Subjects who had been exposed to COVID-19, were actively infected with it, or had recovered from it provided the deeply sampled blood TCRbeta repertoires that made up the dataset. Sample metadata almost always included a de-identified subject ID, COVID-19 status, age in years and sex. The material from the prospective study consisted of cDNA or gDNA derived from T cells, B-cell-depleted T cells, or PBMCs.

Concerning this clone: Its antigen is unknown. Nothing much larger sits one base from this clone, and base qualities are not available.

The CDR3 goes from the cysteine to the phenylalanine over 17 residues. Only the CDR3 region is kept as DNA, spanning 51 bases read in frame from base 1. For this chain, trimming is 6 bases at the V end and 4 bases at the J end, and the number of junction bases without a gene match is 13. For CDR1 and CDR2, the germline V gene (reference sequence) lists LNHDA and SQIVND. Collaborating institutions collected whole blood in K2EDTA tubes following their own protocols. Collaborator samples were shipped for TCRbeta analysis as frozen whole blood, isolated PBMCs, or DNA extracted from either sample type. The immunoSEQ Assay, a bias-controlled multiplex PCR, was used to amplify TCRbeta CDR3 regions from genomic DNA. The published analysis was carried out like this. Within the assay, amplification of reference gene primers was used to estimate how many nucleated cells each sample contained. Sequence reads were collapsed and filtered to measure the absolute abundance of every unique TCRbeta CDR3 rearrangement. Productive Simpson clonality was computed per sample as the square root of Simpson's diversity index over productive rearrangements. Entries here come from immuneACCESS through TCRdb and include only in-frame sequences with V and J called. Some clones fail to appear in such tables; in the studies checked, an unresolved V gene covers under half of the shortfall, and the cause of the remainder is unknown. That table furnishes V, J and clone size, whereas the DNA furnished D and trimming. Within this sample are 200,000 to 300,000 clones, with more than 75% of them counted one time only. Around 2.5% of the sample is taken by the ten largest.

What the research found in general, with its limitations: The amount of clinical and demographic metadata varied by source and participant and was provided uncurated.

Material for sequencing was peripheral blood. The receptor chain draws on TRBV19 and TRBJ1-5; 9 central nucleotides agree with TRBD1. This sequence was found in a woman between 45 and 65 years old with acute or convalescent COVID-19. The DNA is TGTGCCAGTAGCATCGACTCCGGGACAGGGAGTAATCAGCCCCAGCATTTT. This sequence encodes CASSIDSGTGSNQPQHF.